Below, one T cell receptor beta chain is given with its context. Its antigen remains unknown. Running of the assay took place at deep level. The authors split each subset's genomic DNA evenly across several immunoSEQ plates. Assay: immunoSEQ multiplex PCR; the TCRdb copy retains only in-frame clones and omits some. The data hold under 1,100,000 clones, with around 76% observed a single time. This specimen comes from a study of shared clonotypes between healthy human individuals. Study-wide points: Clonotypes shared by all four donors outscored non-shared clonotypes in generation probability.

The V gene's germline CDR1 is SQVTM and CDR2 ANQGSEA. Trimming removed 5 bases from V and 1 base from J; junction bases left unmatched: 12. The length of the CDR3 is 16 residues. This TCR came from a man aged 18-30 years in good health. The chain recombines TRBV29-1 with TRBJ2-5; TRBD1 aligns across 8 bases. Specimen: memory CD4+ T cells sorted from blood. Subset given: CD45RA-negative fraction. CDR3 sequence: CSVSNGAGTGQETQYF. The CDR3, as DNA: TGCAGCGTTTCGAACGGGGCCGGGACAGGCCAAGAGACCCAGTACTTC.